This T cell receptor beta chain emerged from a study of shared clonotypes between healthy human individuals. Whole-study findings and limits: Non-shared clonotypes had lower generation probabilities than clonotypes shared by all four sorted-subset donors. Sampling used blood alone; tissue repertoires probably differ. Naive subsets generally exceeded memory subsets in estimated richness.

The authors divided CD4+ cells into CD45RA+ naive and CD45RA-negative memory subsets. In regard to this clone: Antigen unknown.

Data came from immunoSEQ multiplex PCR; TCRdb stores just in-frame clones and leaves some out. The sample has 950,000 to 1,300,000 clones, under 80% seen once. The CDR3 extends over 14 amino acids. V was shortened by 3 bases and J by 3 bases, with 10 bases between the two germline ends. Germline CDR1 SGHDT, CDR2 YYEEEE. Sequencing used memory CD4+ T cells sorted from blood. Indicated subset: CD45RA-negative fraction. The gene calls are TRBV5-6 and TRBJ2-1, with D tentatively TRBD2 (6 bases). This receptor was identified in a man aged 18 to 30 in good health. CDR3 coding DNA: TGTGCCAGCAGCTCCCTGGACTACTACAATGAGCAGTTCTTC. Encoded protein: CASSSLDYYNEQFF.